This is a list of T cell receptor beta chains from one sample in a study of blood T cells in healthy people across ages. TCRdb recomputed calls from the 5' RACE reads with MiXCR, one row per CDR3 protein. The table has about 1.8 million distinct CDR3 sequences, 49% seen once; the top ten hold around 2.1%. The material sequenced was blood. The receptors here all came from a woman in her forties in good health. Each CDR3 is given with its conserved first and last residue. D genes are given only for firm matches. Not every row has a clone size; where given, it reads once, few, many or a size class.

size: many; J: TRBJ1-2; length: 13; D: NA; V: TRBV12-3/TRBV12-4; DNA: TGTGCCAGCAGTTCGGACAGATCCTATGGCTACACCTTC; CDR3: CASSSDRSYGYTF
size: NA; J: TRBJ1-2; length: 14; D: NA; V: TRBV4-3; DNA: TGCGCCAGCAGCCAAGAGATAGGGGTAGGGGGCTACACCTTC; CDR3: CASSQEIGVGGYTF
size: NA; J: TRBJ2-1; length: 12; D: TRBD1; V: TRBV29-1; DNA: TGCAGCGCGGCAACAGGGGGCAATGAGCAGTTCTTC; CDR3: CSAATGGNEQFF
size: NA; J: TRBJ1-1; length: 14; D: TRBD1; V: TRBV19; DNA: TGTGCCAGTAGGCTACAGGGGGCGAGCACTGAAGCTTTCTTT; CDR3: CASRLQGASTEAFF
size: NA; J: TRBJ2-3; length: 15; D: NA; V: TRBV4-3; DNA: TGCGCCAGCAGCTTACAGGCTACTCACGAAGATACGCAGTATTTT; CDR3: CASSLQATHEDTQYF
size: few; J: TRBJ1-2; length: 15; D: TRBD1; V: TRBV7-9; DNA: TGTGCCAGCAGCCCGGGACAGGGGCCGGTCTATGGCTACACCTTC; CDR3: CASSPGQGPVYGYTF
size: NA; J: TRBJ2-3; length: 14; D: TRBD1; V: TRBV6-6; DNA: TGTGCCAGCAGTCAACAGGGGATGCGGGATACGCAGTATTTT; CDR3: CASSQQGMRDTQYF
size: NA; J: TRBJ1-4; length: 14; D: TRBD1; V: TRBV20-1; DNA: TGCAGTGCCGACCAACCAGGGGGCGATGAAAAACTGTTTTTT; CDR3: CSADQPGGDEKLFF
size: NA; J: TRBJ2-7; length: 11; D: NA; V: TRBV20-1; DNA: TGCAGTGCCACCCTTCCCTACGAGCAGTACTTC; CDR3: CSATLPYEQYF
size: NA; J: TRBJ2-3; length: 15; D: TRBD2; V: TRBV29-1; DNA: TGCAGCGGGTCGGGAATAGCGGGGACCACAGATACGCAGTATTTT; CDR3: CSGSGIAGTTDTQYF
size: few; J: TRBJ2-5; length: 16; D: NA; V: TRBV28; DNA: TGTGCCAGCAGTCCTACATTAACTGGCATCCAAGAGACCCAGTACTTC; CDR3: CASSPTLTGIQETQYF
size: NA; J: TRBJ2-7; length: 13; D: NA; V: TRBV29-1; DNA: TGCAGCGTTGAACGACAGTCCTCGGGCGAGCAGTACTTC; CDR3: CSVERQSSGEQYF
size: NA; J: TRBJ2-5; length: 15; D: NA; V: TRBV7-2; DNA: TGTGCCAGCAGCTTAGCCGTCGTAAGCCGGGAGACCCAGTACTTC; CDR3: CASSLAVVSRETQYF
size: few; J: TRBJ1-5; length: 14; D: TRBD1; V: TRBV28; DNA: TGTGCCAGCAGACGACAGGGAAACAATCAGCCCCAGCATTTT; CDR3: CASRRQGNNQPQHF
size: few; J: TRBJ1-2; length: 13; D: NA; V: TRBV10-3; DNA: TGTGCCATCAGGGACGAGGGGGATGCTGGCTACACCTTC; CDR3: CAIRDEGDAGYTF
size: NA; J: TRBJ2-1; length: 15; D: TRBD2; V: TRBV18; DNA: TGTGCCAGCTCAGAACTAGGACTAGACAACAATGAGCAGTTCTTC; CDR3: CASSELGLDNNEQFF
size: NA; J: TRBJ2-5; length: 17; D: TRBD2; V: TRBV20-1; DNA: TGCAGTGCTAGTGGTGGGGAGCGGGGGACTTCCCAAGAGACCCAGTACTTC; CDR3: CSASGGERGTSQETQYF
size: many; J: TRBJ2-5; length: 15; D: TRBD2; V: TRBV7-2; DNA: TGTGCCAGCAGCTTAGCCGGGCTAGCGGGAGAGACCCAGTACTTC; CDR3: CASSLAGLAGETQYF